This T cell receptor (beta chain) was sequenced in a study of a mutant IDH1 vaccine in newly diagnosed glioma. The time point here: baseline, week 1 (first vaccination visit). The treatment: pre-vaccination baseline after standard-of-care therapy. Data came from immunoSEQ multiplex PCR; TCRdb stores just in-frame clones and leaves some out. The repertoire includes 60,000 to 85,000 clones, 75% to 85% of them detected once, and 7% to 10% sits in the top ten. The germline V gene encodes CDR1 SNHLY and CDR2 FYNNEI. The CDR3 contains 14 residues. J was trimmed by 4 bases and V by 5 bases; bases with no gene match: 4.

The clonotype originates from a man between 50 and 59 years old with glioma. The specimen comprised PBMCs, sampled from a glioma patient treated with radiotherapy, temozolomide or both. This chain connects TRBV2 to TRBJ1-3; 8 nucleotides match TRBD1. The CDR3 spells CASSYRQGGNTIYF. In DNA form, the CDR3 reads TGTGCCAGCAGTTACCGACAGGGGGGAAACACCATATATTTT.